The TCR beta chain described here comes from a study of T-cell reconstitution after alpha-beta-depleted transplantation in children. This clonotype was seen more than once but under ten times. Unique molecular identifiers were incorporated when the TCRbeta library was constructed. Using its own MiXCR run on the PCR reads, TCRdb lists one record per CDR3 protein. Altogether 500,000 or so distinct CDR3 sequences are present, 32% being singletons, with the ten largest covering around 2.3%. This CDR3 spans 15 amino acids. Trimming removed 4 bases at V and 4 bases at J, with 19 bases between. CDR1 and CDR2 from the germline V gene are DFQATT and SNEGSKA (reference sequence).

The source was PBMCs from the stem cell graft donor, collected from the stem cell graft. The chain has TRBV20-1 and TRBJ2-5, with D unclear. The TCR was taken from a human donor who donated a stem cell graft to a child with aplastic anemia. The CDR3 loop reads CSAMTFGWAAETQYF. Written as DNA, the CDR3 is TGCAGTGCTATGACCTTTGGGTGGGCTGCAGAGACCCAGTACTTC.